This TCR beta chain was observed in a study of blood T cell repertoires in COVID-19 (dated by TCRdb to 2018 to 2020). Some background on the complete study: Samples covering the acute and convalescent phases of COVID-19 were provided by collaborators in the United States, Italy and Spain. The material from the prospective study consisted of cDNA or gDNA derived from T cells, B-cell-depleted T cells, or PBMCs. The dataset comprised deeply sampled blood TCRbeta repertoires from subjects exposed to, actively infected with, or recovered from COVID-19. The repertoires were released in a freely available public database intended as a resource for research on the immune response to SARS-CoV-2. Samples came from the ongoing ImmuneRACE study (first 160 participants) plus 1,254 subjects from 6 global collaborators. Sample metadata almost always included a de-identified subject ID, COVID-19 status, age in years and sex. Where HLA class I and class II types were available, the types were taken from metadata supplied by the sample provider, not from assay-based typing. What the study reported, not specific to this receptor: Clinical and demographic metadata were provided uncurated, with the amount varying by source and participant.

The immunoSEQ Assay, a bias-controlled multiplex PCR, was used to amplify TCRbeta CDR3 regions from genomic DNA. The paper's processing steps were these. Nucleated cell counts per sample were estimated from amplification of reference gene primers within the assay. To quantify the absolute abundance of each unique TCRbeta CDR3 rearrangement, sequence reads were collapsed and filtered. For each sample, productive Simpson clonality was calculated as the square root of Simpson's diversity index over productive rearrangements. Not all clones reach the TCRdb copy of this immuneACCESS table, which keeps in-frame sequences only. Checked studies attribute under half of the gap to unresolved V genes and leave the rest unexplained. V, J and clone size derive from that table, while D and trimming were established from the DNA sequence. The sample profile shows about 28,000 clones; 84% of them were found once. The top ten constitute about 16% of the sample.

This clone was observed a single time. The target of this receptor is not known. No clone much larger than this one lies a single base away; base qualities are absent. Each collaborating institution followed its own protocols to collect whole blood in K2EDTA tubes. For TCRbeta analysis, collaborators shipped samples as frozen whole blood, isolated PBMCs, or DNA extracted from either of those sample types. Specimen: peripheral blood. The clonotype originates from a man in his 70s with active COVID-19.

This receptor carries the CDR3 CASSIADSSTDTQYF. The nucleotide sequence reads TGTGCCAGTAGTATAGCGGACTCTAGCACAGATACGCAGTATTTT. Recombination linked TRBV19 to TRBJ2-3; a tentative D match to TRBD2 spans 5 bases. V is shortened by 1 base, J by 0 bases, and the region joining them spans 8 bases. The CDR3 has 15 amino acids, counting the end cysteine and phenylalanine. Only the CDR3 portion is preserved as DNA: 45 bases, with reading frame beginning at the first base. Reading the germline V gene (reference sequence) gives CDR1 LNHDA and CDR2 SQIVND. With the rest looked up from the reference TRBV19 and TRBJ2-3 genes rather than sequenced, the full variable domain is DGGITQSPKYLFRKEGQNVTLSCEQNLNHDAMYWYRQDPGQGLRLIYYSQIVNDFQKGDIAEGYSVSREKKESFPLTVTSAQKNPTAFYLCASSIADSSTDTQYFGPGTRLTVL.